This T cell receptor beta chain was found in a study of T cell responses to AZD1222 COVID-19 vaccine. The study, taken as a whole, reports: Distributed over spike, vaccine-associated CD4 TCRs predominated at 160-218 and 743-854.

Comment on this clone: Its antigen is unidentified.

The CDR3 sequence is 13 residues long. Germline CDR1 is MNHEY and CDR2 is SVGAGI. V trimming: 8 bases; J trimming: 4 bases; junction bases outside the gene matches: 2. Sequencing was performed with immunoSEQ multiplex PCR; in TCRdb, only in-frame clones are kept and a portion is missing. The repertoire has 140,000 to 150,000 clones, about 93% of them found once; the top ten carry under 2%. This specimen consisted of peripheral blood, obtained on day 0 of AZD1222 vaccination. The TCR originated in an adult in good health. The chain links TRBV6-5 to TRBJ1-4; 9 nucleotides align to TRBD1. The CDR3 spells CASGQGLNEKLFF. The CDR3 nucleotides read TGTGCCAGCGGACAGGGGCTTAATGAAAAACTGTTTTTT.